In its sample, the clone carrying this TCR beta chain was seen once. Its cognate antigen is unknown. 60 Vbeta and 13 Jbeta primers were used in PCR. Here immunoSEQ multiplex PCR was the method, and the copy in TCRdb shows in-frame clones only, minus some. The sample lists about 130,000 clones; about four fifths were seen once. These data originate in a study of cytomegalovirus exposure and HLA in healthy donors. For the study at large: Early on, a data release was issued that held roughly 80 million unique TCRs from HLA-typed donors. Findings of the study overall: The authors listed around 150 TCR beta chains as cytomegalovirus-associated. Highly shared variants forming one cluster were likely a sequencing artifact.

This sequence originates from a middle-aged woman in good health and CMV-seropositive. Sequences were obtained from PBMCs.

CDR3 in DNA: TGTGCCAGCAGCTTAGGTCCGCTAGCGGGAGAGCGTGAGCAGTACTTC. This gives the protein CASSLGPLAGEREQYF. The chain combines TRBV7-6 with TRBJ2-7, with 10 bases matching TRBD2. The V gene end was trimmed by 1 base and the J gene end by 7 bases; junction bases not matched to a gene: 10. The CDR3 extends over 16 amino acids. Germline V gives CDR1 SGHVS, CDR2 FNYEAQ.